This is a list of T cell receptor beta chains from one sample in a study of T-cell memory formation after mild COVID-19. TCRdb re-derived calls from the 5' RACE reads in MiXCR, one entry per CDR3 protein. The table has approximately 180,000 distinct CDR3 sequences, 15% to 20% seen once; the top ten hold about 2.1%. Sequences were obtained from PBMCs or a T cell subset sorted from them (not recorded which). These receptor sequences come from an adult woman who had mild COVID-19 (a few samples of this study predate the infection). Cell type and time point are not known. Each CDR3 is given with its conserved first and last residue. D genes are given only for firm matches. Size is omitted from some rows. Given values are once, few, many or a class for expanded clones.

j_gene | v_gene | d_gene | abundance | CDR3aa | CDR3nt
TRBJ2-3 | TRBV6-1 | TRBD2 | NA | CASSEGRGRAISTDTQYF | TGTGCCAGCAGTGAAGGACGCGGGAGGGCTATAAGCACAGATACGCAGTATTTT
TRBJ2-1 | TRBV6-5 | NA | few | CASSTGGDYNEQFF | TGTGCCAGCAGTACGGGTGGGGATTACAATGAGCAGTTCTTC
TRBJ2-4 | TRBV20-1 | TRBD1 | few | CSARRTDRGAKNIQYF | TGCAGTGCTAGAAGGACGGACAGGGGCGCCAAAAACATTCAGTACTTC
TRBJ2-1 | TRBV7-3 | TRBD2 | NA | CASSLPIAGAKNEQFF | TGTGCCAGCAGCCTCCCGATAGCGGGAGCGAAGAATGAGCAGTTCTTC
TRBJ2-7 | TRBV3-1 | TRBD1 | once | CASSQGRGLGEQYF | TGTGCCAGCAGCCAGGGTAGGGGGCTGGGCGAGCAGTACTTC
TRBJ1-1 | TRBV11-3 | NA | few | CASSPQRGSGDQNTEAFF | TGTGCCAGCAGCCCTCAGCGTGGGTCAGGGGATCAGAACACTGAAGCTTTCTTT
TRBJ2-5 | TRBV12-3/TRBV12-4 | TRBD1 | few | CASSPRGQGGVKTQYF | TGTGCCAGCAGCCCGAGGGGACAGGGGGGTGTAAAGACCCAGTACTTC
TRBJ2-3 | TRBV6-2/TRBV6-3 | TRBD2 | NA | CASGREGPTDTQYF | TGTGCCAGCGGGCGGGAGGGCCCTACAGATACGCAGTATTTT
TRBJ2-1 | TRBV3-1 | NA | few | CASSQEVYNEQFF | TGTGCCAGCAGCCAGGAGGTGTACAATGAGCAGTTCTTC
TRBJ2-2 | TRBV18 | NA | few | CASSPPFSRIQPNTGELFF | TGTGCCAGCTCACCACCGTTTAGTAGGATACAGCCGAACACCGGGGAGCTGTTTTTT
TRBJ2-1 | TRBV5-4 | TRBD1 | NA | CASSLGWDRGRPEQFF | TGTGCCAGCAGCTTGGGTTGGGACAGGGGGCGCCCTGAGCAGTTCTTC
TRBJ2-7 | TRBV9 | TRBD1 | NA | CASGTGAGDFAIHEQYF | TGTGCCAGCGGGACAGGGGCAGGGGATTTCGCTATCCACGAGCAGTACTTC
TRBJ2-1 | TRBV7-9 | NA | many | CASSDVQAAYYNEQFF | TGTGCCAGCAGCGACGTCCAAGCGGCATACTACAATGAGCAGTTCTTC
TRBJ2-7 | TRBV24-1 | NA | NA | CATSDSRQELREQYF | TGTGCCACCAGTGATTCTCGACAGGAGCTTCGTGAGCAGTACTTC
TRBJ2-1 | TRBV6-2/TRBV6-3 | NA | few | CASSYPMGRSNEQFF | TGTGCCAGCAGTTACCCAATGGGACGCTCCAATGAGCAGTTCTTC
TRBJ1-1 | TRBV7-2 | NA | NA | CASSRRTEAFF | TGTGCCAGCAGCCGGAGAACTGAAGCTTTCTTT
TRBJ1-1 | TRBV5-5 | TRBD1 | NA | CASSFGTGMVGSTEAFF | TGTGCCAGCAGCTTTGGGACAGGGATGGTCGGGAGCACTGAAGCTTTCTTT
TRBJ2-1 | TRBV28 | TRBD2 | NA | CASSWRLAGGNEQFF | TGTGCCAGCAGTTGGAGACTAGCGGGAGGCAATGAGCAGTTCTTC
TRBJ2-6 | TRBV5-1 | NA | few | CASSSTAGANVLTF | TGCGCCAGCAGTTCGACCGCTGGGGCCAACGTCCTGACTTTC
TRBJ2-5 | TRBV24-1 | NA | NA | CATSRGEETQYF | TGTGCCACCAGTCGCGGGGAAGAGACCCAGTACTTC
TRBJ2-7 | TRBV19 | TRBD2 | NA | CASSSLGLADYEQYF | TGTGCCAGTAGTAGCCTGGGACTAGCGGACTACGAGCAGTACTTC
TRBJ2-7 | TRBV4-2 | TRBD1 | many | CASSSGGEQYF | TGTGCCAGCAGCTCAGGGGGCGAGCAGTACTTC
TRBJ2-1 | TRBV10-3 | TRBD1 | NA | CAISESRDRAADEQFF | TGTGCCATCAGTGAGTCTAGAGACAGGGCCGCGGATGAGCAGTTCTTC
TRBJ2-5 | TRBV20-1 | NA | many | CSARDRGQETQYF | TGCAGTGCTAGAGATAGGGGCCAAGAGACCCAGTACTTC